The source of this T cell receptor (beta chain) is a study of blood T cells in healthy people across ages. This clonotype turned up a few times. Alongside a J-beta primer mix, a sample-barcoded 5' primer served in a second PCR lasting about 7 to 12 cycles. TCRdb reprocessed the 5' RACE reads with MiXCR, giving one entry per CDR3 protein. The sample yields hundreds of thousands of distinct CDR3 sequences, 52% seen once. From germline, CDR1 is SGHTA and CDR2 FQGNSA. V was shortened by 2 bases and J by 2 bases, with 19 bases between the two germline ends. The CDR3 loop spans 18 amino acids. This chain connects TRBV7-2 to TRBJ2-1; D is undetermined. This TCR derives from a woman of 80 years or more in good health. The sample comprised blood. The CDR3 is CASSLSVRERAAYNEQFF. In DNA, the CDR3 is TGTGCCAGCAGCTTAAGTGTACGCGAAAGGGCAGCCTACAATGAGCAGTTCTTC.